Presented here are 16 T cell receptor beta chains from one specimen sequenced in a study of cytomegalovirus exposure and HLA in healthy donors. 13 Jbeta primers and 60 Vbeta primers were used for the PCR. The protocol was immunoSEQ multiplex PCR, while the TCRdb copy is restricted to in-frame clones and leaves out a portion. The sample consists of around 150,000 clones, 79% of them appearing once. The sample was PBMCs. The receptors come from a man aged 50-59 years in good health and CMV-seropositive.

The chain joins TRBV7-2 to TRBJ1-2, with 10 positions matching TRBD1. Unmatched junction bases numbered 7, after V lost 5 bases and J lost 7 bases. CDR1 is SGHTA, CDR2 FQGNSA, per germline. This CDR3 has 14 amino acids. CDR3 sequence: CASSDRQGASGYTF. In nucleotides, the CDR3 is TGTGCCAGCAGCGACCGACAGGGGGCGAGTGGCTACACCTTC.

This clone was observed a few times. V is TRBV2 and J is TRBJ2-7; D remains unclear. Deletions cut 5 bases from V and 0 bases from J, with 2 bases between. CDR1 and CDR2 from the germline V gene are SNHLY and FYNNEI. The CDR3 length is 11 residues. CDR3 sequence (DNA): TGTGCCAGCAGTCTCTCCTACGAGCAGTACTTC. This gives the protein CASSLSYEQYF. The full variable domain, completed using reference TRBV2 and TRBJ2-7, is EPEVTQTPSHQVTQMGQEVILRCVPISNHLYFYWYRQILGQKVEFLVSFYNNEISEKSEIFDDQFSVERPDGSNFTLKIRSTKLEDSAMYFCASSLSYEQYFGPGTRLTVT.

This clone appeared a few times. This chain links TRBV12-5 with TRBJ2-1; TRBD2 is a possible D gene (6 bases). CDR1 and CDR2 from the germline V gene are LGHNT and FRNRAP. Trimming pared 1 base from V and 10 bases from J, leaving 17 bases between. The CDR3 runs 15 residues. Here the CDR3 reads CASGLGDGTLEEQFF. The CDR3, as DNA: TGTGCTAGTGGTTTGGGAGACGGGACTCTAGAGGAGCAGTTCTTC.

This sequence joins TRBV27 and TRBJ2-2; 11 nucleotides line up with TRBD2. CDR1 MNHEY and CDR2 SMNVEV come from the germline V gene (reference sequence). The trim removed 5 bases at V and 5 bases at J, leaving 7 bases unmatched. The CDR3 contains 16 residues. CDR3: CASSLLAGVMTGELFF. CDR3 bases: TGTGCCAGCAGTCTACTAGCGGGAGTTATGACCGGGGAGCTGTTTTTT.

V gene TRBV10-3 combines with J gene TRBJ2-2, with D perhaps matching TRBD2 (6 bases). CDR3 length: 12 amino acids. Germline V CDR1 and CDR2: ENHRY, SYGVKD. V lost 6 bases and J 5 bases, leaving 7 bases between the germline ends. The DNA of the CDR3 is TGTGCCATCAGGGGGGGAACCGGGGAGCTGTTTTTT. This codes for CAIRGGTGELFF.

This chain uses TRBV4-2 with TRBJ2-7; 10 positions agree with TRBD2. Germline CDR1 reads LGHNA; CDR2 reads YNFKEQ. V lost 7 bases, J lost 0 bases, and 6 bases stayed unmatched. The CDR3 length is 15 residues. CDR3 in amino acids: CASNRGTSDSYEQYF. CDR3 DNA sequence: TGTGCCAGCAATCGGGGGACTAGCGACTCCTACGAGCAGTACTTC.

The chain combines TRBV5-6 with TRBJ2-1; D not certain. V lost 0 bases and J 0 bases, leaving 13 bases between the germline ends. The CDR3 runs to 17 residues. CDR1 is SGHDT, CDR2 YYEEEE, per germline. In DNA form, the CDR3 reads TGTGCCAGCAGCTTGGGGTTGCAGGCGAGCTCCTACAATGAGCAGTTCTTC. It encodes CASSLGLQASSYNEQFF.

This clone was seen a few times. CDR3 sequence: CSVVTGAGNTIYF. The CDR3 nucleotides are TGCAGCGTTGTAACGGGAGCTGGAAACACCATATATTTT. The V and J genes are TRBV29-1 and TRBJ1-3; no clear D. The V end lost 4 bases, the J end lost 2 bases, and 9 bases lay between the germline ends. Germline CDR1 SQVTM, CDR2 ANQGSEA. CDR3 length: 13 amino acids.

The chain employs TRBV27 and TRBJ2-3; possibly TRBD1 for D (6 bases). Germline-derived CDR1 and CDR2 are MNHEY and SMNVEV (reference sequence). The V end was cut by 2 bases, the J end by 2 bases, with 8 bases between. The CDR3 contains 14 residues. The chain's CDR3 is CASSLDRNTDTQYF. CDR3 DNA sequence: TGTGCCAGCAGTTTAGACAGGAACACAGATACGCAGTATTTT.

V and J are TRBV19 and TRBJ1-5; no definite D call. Between the trimmed V and J ends, which lost 5 bases and 5 bases, there was a span of 7 bases. Germline loops: CDR1 LNHDA, CDR2 SQIVND (reference sequence). CDR3 length: 12 amino acids. This CDR3 is CASSLLDQPQHF. CDR3 in DNA: TGTGCCAGTAGTTTATTAGATCAGCCCCAGCATTTT.

The chain is built from TRBV7-3 and TRBJ2-3; D perhaps matches TRBD2 (5 bases). This CDR3 contains 15 residues. V lost 8 bases to trimming and J lost 3 bases, with 18 bases between them. CDR1 SGHTA and CDR2 FQGTGA come from the germline V gene. The CDR3 DNA sequence: TGTGCCAGCTCACTAGGCGGGCGGGTGACAGATACGCAGTATTTT. Protein sequence: CASSLGGRVTDTQYF.

The V and J genes are TRBV7-8 and TRBJ1-6, with TRBD1 identical over 9 bases. Germline assignment: CDR1 SGHVS and CDR2 FQNEAQ. The CDR3 is made up of 14 amino acids. V lost 5 bases, J lost 13 bases, and 9 bases stayed unmatched. The CDR3 spells CASSSEGQGGPLHF. DNA of the CDR3: TGTGCCAGCAGCAGCGAGGGACAGGGAGGGCCCCTCCACTTT.

The chain joins TRBV5-6 to TRBJ2-7; TRBD2 matches 9 bases. The length of the CDR3 is 15 residues. The junction had 8 bases not matched to a gene; V was cut back by 3 bases and J by 4 bases. The germline CDR1 and CDR2 sequences are SGHDT and YYEEEE. CDR3: CASSWGTSSWYEQYF. The CDR3 DNA reads as TGTGCCAGCAGCTGGGGGACTAGCAGTTGGTACGAGCAGTACTTC.

The chain links TRBV5-4 to TRBJ2-3; tentatively, D is TRBD2 (5 bases). V gave up 4 bases and J gave up 2 bases, with 11 bases separating them. CDR3 size: 14 residues. CDR1 SGHNT and CDR2 YYREEE come from the germline V gene (reference sequence). The CDR3, as DNA: TGTGCCAGCAGCACCGACTATAACACAGATACGCAGTATTTT. This encodes CASSTDYNTDTQYF.

The rearrangement links TRBV10-2 to TRBJ2-6, with a possible D match to TRBD1 (6 bases). The CDR3 has 14 residues. Between the trimmed V and J ends, which lost 7 bases and 4 bases, there was a span of 11 bases. Germline loops: CDR1 WSHSY, CDR2 SAAADI. CDR3 protein: CASMGQSGANVLTF. For the CDR3, the DNA is TGCGCCAGCATGGGACAATCAGGGGCCAACGTCCTGACTTTC.

A remark on this clone: One junction end does not reproduce the germline sequence, and a read error may be involved. This chain connects TRBV7-7 to TRBJ2-7; maybe TRBD1 (5 bases). This CDR3 region has 13 residues. CDR1 is SSHAT, CDR2 FNYEAQ, per germline (reference sequence). CDR3 sequence: CASSLGFRGEQYF. The CDR3 DNA sequence: TGTGCTAGCAGCTTAGGGTTTAGGGGCGAGCAGTACTTC.